This T cell receptor (beta chain) was recorded in a study of T-cell reconstitution after alpha-beta-depleted transplantation in children. This clonotype was detected a few times. Germline V gene data show CDR1 as LGHNA and CDR2 as YNFKEQ. Trimming removed 7 bases from V and 5 bases from J; junction bases left unmatched: 10. The CDR3 loop spans 16 amino acids. The authors prepared the TCRbeta library with unique molecular identifiers. TCRdb reprocessed the PCR reads via MiXCR and lists one record per CDR3 protein. The sample comprises about 400,000 distinct CDR3 sequences, over 20% of which are singletons, and 3.5% to 4% rests with the top ten.

This clonotype was sampled from a human donor who donated a stem cell graft to a child with acute myeloid leukemia. Here the sequenced sample was PBMCs from the stem cell graft donor, taken from the stem cell graft. This rearrangement joins TRBV4-2 to TRBJ1-6; 8 bases align to TRBD1. In nucleotides, the CDR3 is TGTGCCAGCACCCGAATCGGACAGGGAGATAATTCACCCCTCCACTTT. Translating it yields CASTRIGQGDNSPLHF.